Listed below are T cell receptor beta chains from one sample, sequenced in a study of blood T cell repertoires in COVID-19. Produced via immunoSEQ multiplex PCR; TCRdb's table is partial and in-frame only. This sample carries approximately 500,000 clones, around nine tenths of them seen once, and the ten largest clones take less than 9.5%. Sequenced sample: peripheral blood. The origin of the receptors is a woman in her forties or fifties with COVID-19, enrolled during active disease. Each CDR3 is given with its conserved first and last residue. Each record gives: V gene, D gene, J gene, clone size, CDR3 protein, CDR3 DNA. D genes are given only for firm matches. Expanded clones are given a class, and other clones once, few, many or no size at all.

>TRBV7-9|TRBD1|TRBJ1-6|.
CASSWGQKSPLHF
TGTGCCAGCAGCTGGGGACAGAAATCACCCCTCCACTTT
>TRBV6-5|TRBD1|TRBJ1-4|.
CASSLQGWEKLFF
TGTGCCAGCAGCCTACAGGGGTGGGAAAAACTGTTTTTT
>TRBV12-5|.|TRBJ2-7|.
CASGPPTGINEQYF
TGTGCTAGTGGTCCCCCCACAGGCATTAACGAGCAGTACTTC
>TRBV12-3/TRBV12-4|.|TRBJ1-2|.
CASSFSGARGYTF
TGTGCCAGCAGTTTTTCGGGTGCCCGGGGCTACACCTTC
>TRBV6-5|.|TRBJ2-7|.
CASSTPGYEQYF
TGTGCCAGCAGTACTCCGGGGTACGAGCAGTACTTC
>TRBV11-3|.|TRBJ2-7|few
CASSVTGYEQYF
TGTGCCAGCAGTGTGACGGGCTACGAGCAGTACTTC
>TRBV11-2|.|TRBJ2-7|.
CASSSHAGVSYEQYF
TGTGCCAGCAGCTCTCATGCGGGTGTTTCCTACGAGCAGTACTTC
>TRBV30|.|TRBJ1-2|.
CAWRWGPNNYGYTF
TGTGCCTGGAGGTGGGGGCCCAATAACTATGGCTACACCTTC
>TRBV2|TRBD1|TRBJ1-2|.
CASRADRGNIHYGYTF
TGTGCCAGCAGAGCGGACAGGGGGAACATTCACTATGGCTACACCTTC
>TRBV2|.|TRBJ1-5|.
CASSLTGNQPQHF
TGTGCCAGCAGTCTAACAGGGAATCAGCCCCAGCATTTT
>TRBV5-1|.|TRBJ2-7|once
CASSPGLSSYEQYF
TGCGCCAGCAGCCCCGGACTCTCCTCCTACGAGCAGTACTTC
>TRBV9|.|TRBJ2-3|.
CASTRAWDTSDTQYF
TGTGCCAGCACCCGAGCATGGGACACCTCAGATACGCAGTATTTT
>TRBV6-5|.|TRBJ1-4|.
CASSRSREGEKLFF
TGTGCCAGCAGCCGAAGCAGGGAAGGCGAAAAACTGTTTTTT
>TRBV3-1/TRBV3-2|.|TRBJ2-3|.
CASSQGRAGDTQYF
TGTGCCAGCAGCCAAGGGAGGGCGGGGGATACGCAGTATTTT
>TRBV10-1|.|TRBJ2-1|.
CASSPNSNSPLTNEQFF
TGCGCCAGCAGCCCCAATTCAAACTCCCCACTTACCAATGAGCAGTTCTTC
>TRBV21-1|.|TRBJ1-1|.
CASSTSGEGRRSTEAFF
TGTGCCAGCAGCACCTCAGGGGAGGGGCGGAGGTCTACCGAAGCTTTCTTT
>TRBV2|.|TRBJ2-7|.
CASTGTRGGIEQYF
TGTGCCAGCACTGGGACCCGGGGCGGGATCGAGCAGTACTTC
>TRBV10-2|TRBD1|TRBJ1-6|.
CASMALGTGGSFDNSPLHF
TGCGCCAGCATGGCCCTAGGGACAGGGGGAAGTTTTGATAATTCACCCCTCCACTTT
>TRBV10-3|.|TRBJ1-2|.
CAISKGQRDYGYTF
TGTGCCATCAGTAAGGGGCAAAGGGACTATGGCTACACCTTC
>TRBV6-5|.|TRBJ1-1|.
CASRVAGQPNTEAFF
TGTGCCAGCAGAGTAGCCGGACAGCCGAACACTGAAGCTTTCTTT
>TRBV6-6|.|TRBJ2-7|.
CASSYVGRISYEQYF
TGTGCCAGCAGTTACGTGGGCCGAATATCCTACGAGCAGTACTTC
>TRBV5-6|.|TRBJ2-3|.
CASSPRGSDTQYF
TGTGCCAGCAGCCCAAGGGGCAGCGATACGCAGTATTTT
>TRBV27|TRBD1|TRBJ1-2|.
CASSPTPGTGFVYGYTF
TGTGCCAGCAGTCCCACCCCCGGGACAGGGTTCGTCTATGGCTACACCTTC
>TRBV19|TRBD1|TRBJ2-2|.
CASSYRGRVTGELFF
TGTGCCAGTAGTTACAGGGGGCGCGTAACCGGGGAGCTGTTTTTT
>TRBV6-1|.|TRBJ1-5|many
CASSERGARQPQHF
TGTGCCAGCAGTGAACGGGGGGCTCGGCAGCCCCAGCATTTT
>TRBV7-9|.|TRBJ1-1|.
CASSVGQGSRPEAFF
TGTGCCAGCAGCGTGGGACAAGGAAGCCGTCCTGAAGCTTTCTTT
>TRBV29-1|.|TRBJ1-3|.
CSVEVRPFGAGNTIYF
TGCAGCGTTGAAGTCCGGCCCTTCGGGGCTGGAAACACCATATATTTT
>TRBV5-8|TRBD1|TRBJ2-7|.
CASRAKPGQGPYEQYF
TGTGCCAGCAGGGCAAAACCGGGACAGGGCCCCTACGAGCAGTACTTC
>TRBV24-1|TRBD1|TRBJ2-3|.
CATSDTTGRGTDTQYF
TGTGCCACCAGTGATACGACAGGGAGAGGCACAGATACGCAGTATTTT
>TRBV30|.|TRBJ1-1|.
CAWSVRSDTEAFF
TGTGCCTGGAGTGTACGGAGTGACACTGAAGCTTTCTTT
>TRBV11-3|TRBD1|TRBJ2-2|.
CASSLEFWGQGSGRTGELFF
TGTGCCAGCAGCCTCGAGTTTTGGGGACAGGGGAGCGGTCGCACCGGGGAGCTGTTTTTT
>TRBV5-5|.|TRBJ2-7|few
CASSLTAYEQYF
TGTGCCAGCAGCTTGACAGCCTACGAGCAGTACTTC
>TRBV7-2|.|TRBJ2-7|.
CASSSAPGLEQYF
TGTGCCAGCAGCTCTGCTCCGGGTCTCGAGCAGTACTTC
>TRBV2|.|TRBJ1-2|.
CASSELGRPAGYTF
TGTGCCAGCAGTGAATTGGGCCGCCCGGCTGGCTACACCTTC
>TRBV5-5|.|TRBJ1-3|.
CASSLDRGGRIIYF
TGTGCCAGCAGCTTGGATCGGGGTGGGAGGATCATATATTTT
>TRBV28|.|TRBJ2-7|once
CASSRDISYEQYF
TGTGCCAGCAGTAGGGACATCTCCTACGAGCAGTACTTC
>TRBV27|TRBD1|TRBJ1-2|.
CASSRDRAYGYTF
TGTGCCAGCAGTAGGGACAGGGCGTATGGCTACACCTTC
>TRBV5-6|TRBD1|TRBJ2-1|once
CASSSGTGVYNEQFF
TGTGCCAGCAGCTCCGGGACAGGGGTGTACAATGAGCAGTTCTTC